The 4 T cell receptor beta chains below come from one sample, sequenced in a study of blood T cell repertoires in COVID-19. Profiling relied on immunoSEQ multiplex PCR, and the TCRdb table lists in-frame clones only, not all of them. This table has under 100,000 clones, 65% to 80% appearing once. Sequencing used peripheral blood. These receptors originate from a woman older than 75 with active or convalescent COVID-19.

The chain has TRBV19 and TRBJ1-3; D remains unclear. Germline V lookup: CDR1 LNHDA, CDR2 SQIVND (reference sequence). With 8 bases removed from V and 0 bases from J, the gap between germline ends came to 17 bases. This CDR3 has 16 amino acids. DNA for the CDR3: TGTGCCAGTCGACTCAAATCGACGGTCTCTGGAAACACCATATATTTT. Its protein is CASRLKSTVSGNTIYF.

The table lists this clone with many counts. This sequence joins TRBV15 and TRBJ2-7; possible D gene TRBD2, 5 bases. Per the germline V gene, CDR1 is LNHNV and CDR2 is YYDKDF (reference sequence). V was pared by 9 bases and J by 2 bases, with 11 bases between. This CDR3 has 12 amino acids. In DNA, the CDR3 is TGTGCCACGAGGACTGTTACCTACGAGCAGTACTTC. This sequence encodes CATRTVTYEQYF.

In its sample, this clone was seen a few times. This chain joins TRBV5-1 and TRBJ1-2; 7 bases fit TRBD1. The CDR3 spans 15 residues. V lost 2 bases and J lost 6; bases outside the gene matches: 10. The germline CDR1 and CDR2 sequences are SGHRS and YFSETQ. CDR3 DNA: TGCGCCAGCAGCTTTCGGGGTCGACAGGGAGATGGCTACACCTTC. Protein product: CASSFRGRQGDGYTF.

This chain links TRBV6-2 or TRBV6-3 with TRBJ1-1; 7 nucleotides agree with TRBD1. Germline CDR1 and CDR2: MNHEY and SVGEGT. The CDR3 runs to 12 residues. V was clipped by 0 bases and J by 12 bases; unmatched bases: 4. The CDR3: CASSYSTGEPFF. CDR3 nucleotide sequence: TGTGCCAGCAGTTACTCAACAGGGGAACCTTTCTTT.